The sequence of this TCR beta chain was determined in a study of T cell responses to AZD1222 COVID-19 vaccine. The protocol was immunoSEQ multiplex PCR, while the TCRdb copy is restricted to in-frame clones and leaves out a portion. The table lists about 150,000 clones, approximately 90% of them singletons. Comment on this clone: Its specificity is not known.

J was trimmed by 2 bases and V by 2 bases; bases with no gene match: 8. The CDR3 sequence is 17 residues long. CDR1 and CDR2 (germline): ENHRY, SYGVKD. Regarding the study as a whole: Along spike, vaccine-associated CD4 TCRs were found throughout, with dominance at 160-218 and 743-854. Once two AZD1222 doses were given, Spike-specific TCR breadth and depth went up. It should be noted that donors were predominantly white British and more often female, and clonal diversity was possibly underestimated.

The genes are TRBV10-3 and TRBJ1-3, with 8 bases fitting TRBD1. The sequenced sample was peripheral blood, obtained on day 0 of AZD1222 vaccination. The TCR sequence derives from an adult in good health. This CDR3 reads CAISEMPQGDPGNTIYF. Written as DNA, the CDR3 is TGTGCCATCAGTGAGATGCCACAGGGGGATCCTGGAAACACCATATATTTT.